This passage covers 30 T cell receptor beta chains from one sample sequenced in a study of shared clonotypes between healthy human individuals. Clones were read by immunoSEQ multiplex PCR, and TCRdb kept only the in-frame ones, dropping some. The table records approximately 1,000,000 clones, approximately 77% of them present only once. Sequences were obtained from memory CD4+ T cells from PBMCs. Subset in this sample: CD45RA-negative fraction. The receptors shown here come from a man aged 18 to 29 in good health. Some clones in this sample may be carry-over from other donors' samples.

DNA for the CDR3: TGTGCCAGCAGCGAAAGCAATGAGCAGTTCTTC. Translation gives CASSESNEQFF. This chain uses TRBV7-3 with TRBJ2-1; D gene unclear. The CDR3 extends over 11 amino acids. Deletions cut 5 bases from V and 6 bases from J, with 5 bases between. Germline CDR1 and CDR2: SGHTA and FQGTGA. The entire variable domain, with the rest obtained from reference TRBV7-3 and TRBJ2-1, is as follows: GAGVSQTPSNKVTEKGKYVELRCDPISGHTALYWYRQSLGQGPEFLIYFQGTGAADDSGLPNDRFFAVRPEGSVSTLKIQRTERGDSAVYLCASSESNEQFFGPGTRLTVL.

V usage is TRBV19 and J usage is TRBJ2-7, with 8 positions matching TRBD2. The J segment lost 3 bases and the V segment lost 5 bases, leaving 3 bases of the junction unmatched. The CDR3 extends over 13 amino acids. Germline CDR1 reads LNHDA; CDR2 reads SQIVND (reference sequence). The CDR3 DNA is TGTGCCAGTAGTCGACGGGAGGGCTACGAGCAGTACTTC. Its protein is CASSRREGYEQYF.

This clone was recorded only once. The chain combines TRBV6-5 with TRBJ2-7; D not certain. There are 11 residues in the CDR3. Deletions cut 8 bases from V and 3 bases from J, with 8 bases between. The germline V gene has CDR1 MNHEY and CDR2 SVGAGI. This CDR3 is CASDDIYEQYF. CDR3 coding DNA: TGTGCCAGCGACGACATCTACGAGCAGTACTTC.

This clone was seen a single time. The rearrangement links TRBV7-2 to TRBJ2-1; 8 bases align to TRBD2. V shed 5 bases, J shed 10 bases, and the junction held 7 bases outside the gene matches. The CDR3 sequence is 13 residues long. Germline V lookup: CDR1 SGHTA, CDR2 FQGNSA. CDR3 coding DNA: TGTGCCAGCAGCCGAGCGGGAGTATTAGAGCAGTTCTTC. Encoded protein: CASSRAGVLEQFF.

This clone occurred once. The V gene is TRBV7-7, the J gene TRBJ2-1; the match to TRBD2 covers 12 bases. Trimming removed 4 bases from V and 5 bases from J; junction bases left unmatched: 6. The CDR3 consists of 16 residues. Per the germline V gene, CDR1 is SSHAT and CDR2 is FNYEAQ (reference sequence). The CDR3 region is CASSSTSGGPNNEQFF. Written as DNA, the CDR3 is TGTGCCAGCAGCTCGACTAGCGGGGGACCCAACAATGAGCAGTTCTTC.

The DNA for the CDR3 is TGTGCCAGCAGCCGAAACGGGGTTCGCTCTGGAAACACCATATATTTT. This translates into CASSRNGVRSGNTIYF. The chain joins TRBV7-8 to TRBJ1-3; unclear D gene. The CDR3 spans 16 residues. Trimming removed 5 bases from V and 0 bases from J, with 14 bases in between. Germline V gives CDR1 SGHVS, CDR2 FQNEAQ.

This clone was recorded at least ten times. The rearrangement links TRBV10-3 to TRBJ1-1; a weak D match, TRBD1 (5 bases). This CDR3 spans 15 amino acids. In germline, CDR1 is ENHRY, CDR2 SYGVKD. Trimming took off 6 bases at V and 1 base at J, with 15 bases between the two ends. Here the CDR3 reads CAISQIPTENTEAFF. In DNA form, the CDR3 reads TGTGCCATCAGCCAAATTCCGACAGAGAACACTGAAGCTTTCTTT.

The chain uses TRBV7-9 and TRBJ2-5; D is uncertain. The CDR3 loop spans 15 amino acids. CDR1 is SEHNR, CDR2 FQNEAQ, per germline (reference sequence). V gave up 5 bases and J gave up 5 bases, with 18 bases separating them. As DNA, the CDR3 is TGTGCCAGCAGCCCCTCCTCCATGGTGCGGGAGACCCAGTACTTC. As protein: CASSPSSMVRETQYF.

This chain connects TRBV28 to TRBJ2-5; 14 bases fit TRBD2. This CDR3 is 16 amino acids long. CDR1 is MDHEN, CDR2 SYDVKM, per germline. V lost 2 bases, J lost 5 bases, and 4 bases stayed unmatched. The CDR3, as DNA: TGTGCCAGCAGTTTACACAGACTAGCGGGAGGGGAGACCCAGTACTTC. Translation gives CASSLHRLAGGETQYF.

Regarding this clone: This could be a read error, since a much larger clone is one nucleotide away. CDR3 in amino acids: CASSLSSAGGTEASF. The CDR3 coding sequence is TGTGCCAGCAGTTTATCTAGTGCAGGGGGTACTGAAGCTTCCTTT. The chain recombines TRBV28 with TRBJ1-1; 7 positions match TRBD1. The CDR3 runs 15 residues. CDR1 is MDHEN, CDR2 SYDVKM, per germline.

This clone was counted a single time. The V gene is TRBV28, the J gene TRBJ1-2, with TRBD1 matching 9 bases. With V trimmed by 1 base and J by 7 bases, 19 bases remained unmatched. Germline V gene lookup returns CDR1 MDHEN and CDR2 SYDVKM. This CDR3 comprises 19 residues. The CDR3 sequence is CASSLYRGPVLPMQFGYTF. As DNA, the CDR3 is TGTGCCAGCAGTTTATACAGGGGGCCCGTCCTCCCCATGCAGTTTGGCTACACCTTC.

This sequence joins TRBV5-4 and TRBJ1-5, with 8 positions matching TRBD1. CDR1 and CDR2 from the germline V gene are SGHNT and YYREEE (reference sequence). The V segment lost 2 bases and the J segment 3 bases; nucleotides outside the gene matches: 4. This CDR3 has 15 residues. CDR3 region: CASSFGGQVNQPQHF. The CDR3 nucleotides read TGTGCCAGCAGCTTTGGGGGACAGGTCAATCAGCCCCAGCATTTT.

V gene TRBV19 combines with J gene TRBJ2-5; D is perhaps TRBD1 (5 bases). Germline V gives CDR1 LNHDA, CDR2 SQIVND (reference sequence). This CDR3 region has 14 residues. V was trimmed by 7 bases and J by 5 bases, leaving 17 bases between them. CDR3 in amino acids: CASKGHALGETQYF. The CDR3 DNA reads TGTGCCAGTAAAGGACATGCATTAGGGGAGACCCAGTACTTC.

CDR3 amino acids: CAISESGTGTDTQYF. DNA for the CDR3: TGTGCCATCAGTGAGTCGGGGACCGGCACAGATACGCAGTATTTT. The genes are TRBV10-3 and TRBJ2-3; possibly TRBD1 or TRBD2 for D (5 bases each). The CDR3 spans 15 residues. Trimming cost V 0 bases and J 1 base, with 8 bases left between them. Germline values: CDR1 ENHRY, CDR2 SYGVKD.

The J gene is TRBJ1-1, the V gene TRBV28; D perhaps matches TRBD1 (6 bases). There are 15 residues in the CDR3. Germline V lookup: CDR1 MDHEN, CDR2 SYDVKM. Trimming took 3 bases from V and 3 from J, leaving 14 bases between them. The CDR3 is CASSFAGAWDTEAFF. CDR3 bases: TGTGCCAGCAGTTTTGCGGGGGCATGGGACACTGAAGCTTTCTTT.

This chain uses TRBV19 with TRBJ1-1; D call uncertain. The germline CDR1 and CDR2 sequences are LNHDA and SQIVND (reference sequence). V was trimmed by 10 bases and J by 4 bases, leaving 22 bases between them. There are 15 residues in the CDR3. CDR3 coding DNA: TGTGCCACCCATCCCCTCAGTGGGCGGGGCACTGAAGCTTTCTTT. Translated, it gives CATHPLSGRGTEAFF.

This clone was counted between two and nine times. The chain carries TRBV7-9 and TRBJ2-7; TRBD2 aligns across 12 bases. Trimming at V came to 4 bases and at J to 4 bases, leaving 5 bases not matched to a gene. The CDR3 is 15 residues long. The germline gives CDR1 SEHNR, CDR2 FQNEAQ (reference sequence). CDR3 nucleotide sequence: TGTGCCAGCAGCTCTCGACTAGCGGGAGCTTACGAGCAGTACTTC. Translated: CASSSRLAGAYEQYF. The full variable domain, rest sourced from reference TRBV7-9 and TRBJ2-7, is DTGVSQNPRHKITKRGQNVTFRCDPISEHNRLYWYRQTLGQGPEFLTYFQNEAQLEKSRLLSDRFSAERPKGSFSTLEIQRTEQGDSAMYLCASSSRLAGAYEQYFGPGTRLTVT.

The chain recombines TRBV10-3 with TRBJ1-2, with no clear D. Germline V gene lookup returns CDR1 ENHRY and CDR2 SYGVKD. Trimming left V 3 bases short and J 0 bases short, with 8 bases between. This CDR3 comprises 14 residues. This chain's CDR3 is CAISDLRTNYGYTF. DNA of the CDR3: TGTGCCATCAGTGATCTCCGAACTAACTATGGCTACACCTTC.

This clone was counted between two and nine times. DNA for the CDR3: TGTGCCAGCAGCCCAGGGGGCGGAGAGCAGTTCTTC. It is translated as CASSPGGGEQFF. The chain has TRBV6-6 and TRBJ2-1, with 8 nucleotides matching TRBD1. Germline trimming cut 6 bases from V and 10 bases from J; bases unmatched to any gene: 5. Germline CDR1 reads MNHNY; CDR2 reads SVGAGI (reference sequence). The CDR3 is made up of 12 amino acids.

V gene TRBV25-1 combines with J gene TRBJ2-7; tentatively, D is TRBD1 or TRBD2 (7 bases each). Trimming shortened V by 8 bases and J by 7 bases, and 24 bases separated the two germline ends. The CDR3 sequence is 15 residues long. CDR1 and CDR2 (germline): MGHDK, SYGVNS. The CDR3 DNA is TGTGCCAGCGAGGGAGCGGGACAGAGGCTACGGGAGCAGTACTTC. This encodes CASEGAGQRLREQYF.

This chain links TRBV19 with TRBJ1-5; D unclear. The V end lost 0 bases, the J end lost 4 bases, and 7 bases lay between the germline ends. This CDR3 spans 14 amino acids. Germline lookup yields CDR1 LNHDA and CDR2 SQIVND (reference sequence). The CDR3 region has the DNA TGTGCCAGTAGTATAGACAGGAGAAATCAGCCCCAGCATTTT. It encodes CASSIDRRNQPQHF.

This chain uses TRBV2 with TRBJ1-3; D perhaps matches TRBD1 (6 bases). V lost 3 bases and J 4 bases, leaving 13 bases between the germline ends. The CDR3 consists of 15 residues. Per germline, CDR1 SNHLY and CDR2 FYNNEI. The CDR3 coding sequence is TGTGCCAGCAGTGATCGGGTGGGGGCAGGAAACACCATATATTTT. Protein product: CASSDRVGAGNTIYF.

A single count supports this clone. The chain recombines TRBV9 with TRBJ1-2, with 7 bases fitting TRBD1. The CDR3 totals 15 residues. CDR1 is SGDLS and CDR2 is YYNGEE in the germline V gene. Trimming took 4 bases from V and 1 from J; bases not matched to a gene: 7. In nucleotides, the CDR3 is TGTGCCAGCAGCACCAACCGGGACAGTAACTATGGCTACACCTTC. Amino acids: CASSTNRDSNYGYTF. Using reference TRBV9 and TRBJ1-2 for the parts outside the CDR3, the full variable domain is DSGVTQTPKHLITATGQRVTLRCSPRSGDLSVYWYQQSLDQGLQFLIQYYNGEERAKGNILERFSAQQFPDLHSELNLSSLELGDSALYFCASSTNRDSNYGYTFGSGTRLTVV.

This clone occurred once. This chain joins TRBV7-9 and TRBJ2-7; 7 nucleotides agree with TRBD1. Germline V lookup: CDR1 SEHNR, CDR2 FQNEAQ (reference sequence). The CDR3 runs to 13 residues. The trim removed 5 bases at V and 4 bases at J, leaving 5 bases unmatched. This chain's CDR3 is CASSLGTAYEQYF. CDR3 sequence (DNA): TGTGCCAGCAGCCTCGGGACAGCTTACGAGCAGTACTTC.

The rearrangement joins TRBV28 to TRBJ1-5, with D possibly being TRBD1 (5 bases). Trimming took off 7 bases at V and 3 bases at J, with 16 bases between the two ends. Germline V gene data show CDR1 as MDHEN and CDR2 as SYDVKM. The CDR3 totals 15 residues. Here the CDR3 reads CASTRGRGTNQPQHF. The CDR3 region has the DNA TGTGCCAGCACCCGAGGTAGGGGAACCAATCAGCCCCAGCATTTT.

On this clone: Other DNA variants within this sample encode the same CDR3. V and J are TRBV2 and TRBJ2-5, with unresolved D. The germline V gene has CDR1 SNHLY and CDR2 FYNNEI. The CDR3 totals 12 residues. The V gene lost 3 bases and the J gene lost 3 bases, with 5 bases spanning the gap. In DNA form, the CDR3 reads TGTGCCAGCAGTGAGCTGGAAGAGACCCAGTACTTC. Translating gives CASSELEETQYF.

The CDR3 loop is CASRTGLANEKLFF. The DNA of the CDR3 is TGTGCCAGCAGGACAGGGTTAGCTAATGAAAAACTGTTTTTT. The chain recombines TRBV25-1 with TRBJ1-4; TRBD1 agrees at 7 bases. This CDR3 comprises 14 residues. The V gene end was trimmed by 6 bases and the J gene end by 3 bases; junction bases not matched to a gene: 4. CDR1 is MGHDK and CDR2 is SYGVNS in the germline V gene.

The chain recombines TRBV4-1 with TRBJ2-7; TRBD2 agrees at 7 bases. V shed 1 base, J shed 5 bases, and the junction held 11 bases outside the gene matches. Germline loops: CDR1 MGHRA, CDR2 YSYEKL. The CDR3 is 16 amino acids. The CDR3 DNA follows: TGCGCCAGCAGCCAAGGACGGGCGGGAGCAAGGAACGAGCAGTACTTC. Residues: CASSQGRAGARNEQYF.

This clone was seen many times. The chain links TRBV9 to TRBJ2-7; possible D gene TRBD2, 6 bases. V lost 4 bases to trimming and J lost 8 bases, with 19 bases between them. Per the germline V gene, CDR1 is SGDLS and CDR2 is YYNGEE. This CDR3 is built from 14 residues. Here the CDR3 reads CASSPHSTLAQQYF. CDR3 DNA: TGTGCCAGCAGCCCACACTCTACACTAGCCCAGCAGTACTTC.

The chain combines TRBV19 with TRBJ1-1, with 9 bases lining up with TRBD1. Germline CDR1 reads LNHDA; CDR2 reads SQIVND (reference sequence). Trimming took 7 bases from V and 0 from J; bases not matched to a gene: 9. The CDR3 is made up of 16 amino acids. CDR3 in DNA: TGTGCCAGTAAGCTTTCCGGGACAGGGCTGAACACTGAAGCTTTCTTT. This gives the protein CASKLSGTGLNTEAFF.